This T cell receptor (beta chain) comes out of a study of shared clonotypes between healthy human individuals. CD8 cells regarded as naive lacked CD45RO, were positively chosen for CCR7, and omitted terminally differentiated effector memory CD45RA+ cells. Sequencing was performed with immunoSEQ multiplex PCR; in TCRdb, only in-frame clones are kept and a portion is missing. Of about 1,800,000 clones listed, just under 95% are singletons. Sequencing input: naive CD8+ T cells sorted from blood. The source of this sequence is a man aged 18 to 35 in good health.

CDR3 DNA sequence: TGTGCCAGCAGCCTACTAGGGACAGGGGGGAAGGAGCAGTACTTC. It encodes CASSLLGTGGKEQYF. The V gene is TRBV13, the J gene TRBJ2-7; TRBD1 matches at 11 bases. This CDR3 has 15 residues. V trimming: 5 bases; J trimming: 7 bases; junction bases outside the gene matches: 10. Germline lookup yields CDR1 PRHDT and CDR2 FYEKMQ (reference sequence).